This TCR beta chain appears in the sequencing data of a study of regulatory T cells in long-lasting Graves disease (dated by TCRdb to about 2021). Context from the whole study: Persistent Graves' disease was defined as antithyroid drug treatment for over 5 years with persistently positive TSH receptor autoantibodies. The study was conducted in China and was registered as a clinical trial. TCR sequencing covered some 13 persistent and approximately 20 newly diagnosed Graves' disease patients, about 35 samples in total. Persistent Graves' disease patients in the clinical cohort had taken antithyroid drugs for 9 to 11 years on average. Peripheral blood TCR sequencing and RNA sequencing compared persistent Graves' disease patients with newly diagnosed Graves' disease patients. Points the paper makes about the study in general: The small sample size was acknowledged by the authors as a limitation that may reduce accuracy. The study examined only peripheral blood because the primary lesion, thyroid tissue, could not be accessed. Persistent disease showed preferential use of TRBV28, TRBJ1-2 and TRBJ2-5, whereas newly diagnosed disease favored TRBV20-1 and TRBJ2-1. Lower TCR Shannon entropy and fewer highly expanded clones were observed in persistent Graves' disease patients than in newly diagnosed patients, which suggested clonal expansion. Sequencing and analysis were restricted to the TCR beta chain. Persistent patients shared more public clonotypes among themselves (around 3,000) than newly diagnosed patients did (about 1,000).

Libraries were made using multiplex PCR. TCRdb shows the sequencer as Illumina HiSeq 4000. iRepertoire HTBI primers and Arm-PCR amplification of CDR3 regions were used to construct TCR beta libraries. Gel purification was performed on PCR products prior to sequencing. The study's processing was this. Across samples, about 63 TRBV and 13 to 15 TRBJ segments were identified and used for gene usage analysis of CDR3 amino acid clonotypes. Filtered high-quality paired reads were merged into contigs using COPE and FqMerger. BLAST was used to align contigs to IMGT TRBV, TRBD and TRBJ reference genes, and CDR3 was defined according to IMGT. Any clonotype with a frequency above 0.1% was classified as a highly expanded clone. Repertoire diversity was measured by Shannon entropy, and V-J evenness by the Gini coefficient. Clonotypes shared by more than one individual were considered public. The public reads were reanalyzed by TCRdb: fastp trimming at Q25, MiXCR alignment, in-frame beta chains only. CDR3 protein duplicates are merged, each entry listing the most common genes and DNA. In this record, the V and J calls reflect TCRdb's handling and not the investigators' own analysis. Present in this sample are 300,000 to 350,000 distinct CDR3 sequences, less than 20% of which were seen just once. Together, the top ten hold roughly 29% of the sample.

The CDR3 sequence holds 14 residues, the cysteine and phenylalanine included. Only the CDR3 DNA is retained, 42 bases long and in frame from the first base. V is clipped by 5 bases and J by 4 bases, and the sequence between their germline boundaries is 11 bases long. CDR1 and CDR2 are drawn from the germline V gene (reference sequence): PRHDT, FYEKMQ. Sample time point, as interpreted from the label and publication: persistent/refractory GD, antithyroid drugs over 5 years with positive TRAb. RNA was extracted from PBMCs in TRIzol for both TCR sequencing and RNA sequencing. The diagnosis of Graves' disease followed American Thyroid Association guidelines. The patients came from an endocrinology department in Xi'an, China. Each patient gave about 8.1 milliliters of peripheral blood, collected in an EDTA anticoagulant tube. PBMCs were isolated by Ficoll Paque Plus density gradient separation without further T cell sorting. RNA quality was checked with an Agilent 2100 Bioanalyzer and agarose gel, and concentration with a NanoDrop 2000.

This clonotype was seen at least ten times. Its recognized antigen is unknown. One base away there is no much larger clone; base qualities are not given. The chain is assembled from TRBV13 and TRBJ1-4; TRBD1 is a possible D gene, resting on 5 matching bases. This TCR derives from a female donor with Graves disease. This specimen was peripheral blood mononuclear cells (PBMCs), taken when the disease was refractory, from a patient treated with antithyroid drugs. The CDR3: CASSPGGGNEKLFF. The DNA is TGTGCCAGCAGCCCCGGGGGGGGTAATGAAAAACTGTTTTTT.